Below, 9 T cell receptor beta chains from the same sample are listed, as sequenced in a study of T cells after yellow fever vaccination. A single record per CDR3 protein comes from TCRdb applying MiXCR to the 5' RACE reads. The sample has 250,000 to 350,000 distinct CDR3 sequences, 3.5% to 4.5% seen once. The sample was PBMCs, taken 15 days after the yellow fever booster vaccination. These receptors all stem from a man aged 18 to 30 who received the YFV17D yellow fever vaccine.

This clonotype was counted only a few times. The gene calls are TRBV5-1 and TRBJ1-6; a possible D gene is TRBD1 (6 bases). V was clipped by 5 bases and J by 10 bases, with 19 bases between them. Germline V gene data show CDR1 as SGHRS and CDR2 as YFSETQ. This CDR3 contains 15 residues. The CDR3 nucleotides read TGCGCCAGCAGATTTTTGCCAGGGGATGGGTCACCCCTCCACTTT. The encoded protein is CASRFLPGDGSPLHF.

This clonotype was counted many times. The V gene is TRBV7-9, the J gene TRBJ1-4; D is unresolved. The CDR3 totals 14 residues. Trimming took 3 bases from V and 8 from J, leaving 13 bases between them. Germline assignment: CDR1 SEHNR and CDR2 FQNEAQ (reference sequence). CDR3 DNA: TGTGCCAGCAGCTTCTCGAAGGTTTCCGAAAAACTGTTTTTT. Translating it yields CASSFSKVSEKLFF. Full variable domain (outside the CDR3, taken from reference TRBV7-9 and TRBJ1-4): DTGVSQNPRHKITKRGQNVTFRCDPISEHNRLYWYRQTLGQGPEFLTYFQNEAQLEKSRLLSDRFSAERPKGSFSTLEIQRTEQGDSAMYLCASSFSKVSEKLFFGSGTQLSVL.

At least ten counts were recorded for this clonotype. The chain couples TRBV5-1 to TRBJ2-1, with D possibly TRBD1 on 7 matching bases. V lost 6 bases and J lost 7, with 20 bases in between. The CDR3 has 15 residues. Per germline, CDR1 SGHRS and CDR2 YFSETQ. This CDR3 is CASTRGDWAGNEQFF. DNA of the CDR3: TGCGCCAGCACCAGGGGGGACTGGGCCGGTAATGAGCAGTTCTTC.

At least ten counts were recorded for this clonotype. The gene calls are TRBV29-1 and TRBJ1-5, with D unclear. Germline lookup yields CDR1 SQVTM and CDR2 ANQGSEA. The CDR3 runs 12 residues. CDR3 sequence (DNA): TGCGGGGTCACGGCCGGCAATCAGCCCCAGCATTTT. Its protein product is CGVTAGNQPQHF.

The rearrangement joins TRBV6-1 to TRBJ1-3, with 7 bases that match TRBD1. The ends lost 0 bases at V and 2 bases at J; junction bases unmatched: 4. Germline V gives CDR1 MNHNS, CDR2 SASEGT. The CDR3 runs to 16 residues. CDR3 protein: CASSEASGGAGNTIYF. The CDR3 DNA sequence: TGTGCCAGCAGTGAAGCATCAGGGGGTGCTGGAAACACCATATATTTT.

V usage is TRBV6-1 and J usage is TRBJ2-4; D unclear. Trimming shortened V by 7 bases and J by 0 bases, and 7 bases separated the two germline ends. Germline assignment: CDR1 MNHNS and CDR2 SASEGT. The CDR3 is 13 residues long. The CDR3 spells CASNDLAKNIQYF. The CDR3 DNA sequence: TGTGCCAGCAATGACCTAGCCAAAAACATTCAGTACTTC.

This clonotype was found many times. The genes are TRBV7-8 and TRBJ2-2, with 12 positions matching TRBD1. The trim removed 5 bases at V and 6 bases at J, leaving 4 bases unmatched. CDR3 length equals 15 residues. Germline V gene sequence: CDR1 SGHVS, CDR2 FQNEAQ. The CDR3 region has the DNA TGTGCCAGCAGCCGGGACAGGGGGCTGCCCGGGGAGCTGTTTTTT. Amino acids: CASSRDRGLPGELFF. Full variable domain (remainder filled in from reference TRBV7-8 and TRBJ2-2): GAGVSQSPRYKVAKRGQDVALRCDPISGHVSLFWYQQALGQGPEFLTYFQNEAQLDKSGLPSDRFFAERPEGSVSTLKIQRTQQEDSAVYLCASSRDRGLPGELFFGEGSRLTVL.

Comment on this clonotype: With a much larger clone just one base away, this may be a read error. The rearrangement uses TRBV6-1 and TRBJ1-2; D gene ambiguous. This CDR3 has 15 amino acids. In germline, CDR1 is MNHNS, CDR2 SASEGT. Trimming left V 3 bases short and J 4 bases short, with 15 bases between. In DNA, the CDR3 is TGTGCCAGCAGTGAGGCAGGATCAGTTAGCTATGGCTACACCTTC. Residues: CASSEAGSVSYGYTF.

This clonotype appeared many times. This rearrangement joins TRBV5-5 to TRBJ1-5; D not resolved. Germline CDR1 is SGHKS and CDR2 is YYEKEE (reference sequence). The V and J ends lost 2 bases and 0 bases respectively, with 6 bases between them. The CDR3 has 14 amino acids. In DNA form, the CDR3 reads TGTGCCAGCAGCTTTTTCGATAGCAATCAGCCCCAGCATTTT. It codes for CASSFFDSNQPQHF. Looking up the rest from reference TRBV5-5 and TRBJ1-5 gives the full variable domain: DAGVTQSPTHLIKTRGQQVTLRCSPISGHKSVSWYQQVLGQGPQFIFQYYEKEERGRGNFPDRFSARQFPNYSSELNVNALLLGDSALYLCASSFFDSNQPQHFGDGTRLSIL.